These 22 T cell receptor beta chains came from one sample sequenced in a study of blood T cells in healthy people across ages. Alongside a J-beta primer mix, a sample-barcoded 5' primer served in a second PCR lasting roughly 7 to 11 cycles. TCRdb passed the 5' RACE reads through MiXCR, listing each CDR3 protein once. Of over 600,000 distinct CDR3 sequences in the sample, more than 55% were seen once. Sequencing used blood. These receptors were obtained from a man aged 35-49 years in good health.

V gene TRBV12-3 or TRBV12-4 combines with J gene TRBJ2-2, with TRBD2 identical over 8 bases. The V gene end was trimmed by 2 bases and the J gene end by 7 bases; junction bases not matched to a gene: 9. The CDR3 sequence is 16 residues long. This chain's CDR3 is CASSLWAGGINGELFF. The CDR3 nucleotides read TGTGCCAGCAGTTTATGGGCGGGAGGTATCAACGGGGAGCTGTTTTTT.

In DNA, the CDR3 is TGCAGTGCTAGAGATCCGCTAGCGAGGTCGGAGCAGTTCTTC. It is translated as CSARDPLARSEQFF. The rearrangement links TRBV20-1 to TRBJ2-1; TRBD2 might be the D (6 bases). CDR3 length: 14 amino acids. CDR1 is DFQATT and CDR2 is SNEGSKA in the germline V gene (reference sequence). V was shortened by 0 bases and J by 10 bases, with 16 bases between the two germline ends.

The genes are TRBV25-1 and TRBJ2-1; D is unresolved. The germline V gene has CDR1 MGHDK and CDR2 SYGVNS. Trimming stripped 1 base from V and 4 bases from J, with 2 bases between. The CDR3 is 12 residues long. The CDR3 spells CASSEWYNEQFF. The CDR3 nucleotides read TGTGCCAGCAGTGAATGGTACAATGAGCAGTTCTTC.

The chain carries TRBV6-5 and TRBJ2-5; TRBD2 aligns across 13 bases. The CDR3 has 21 residues. V dropped 0 bases and J dropped 4; count of bases not matched to a gene: 17. The germline V gene encodes CDR1 MNHEY and CDR2 SVGAGI. This CDR3 is CASSYSSQLAGGKLGLETQYF. The CDR3 nucleotides are TGTGCCAGCAGTTACTCGAGTCAACTAGCGGGGGGGAAACTAGGATTAGAGACCCAGTACTTC.

The chain joins TRBV7-2 to TRBJ1-6, with a possible D match to TRBD1 (5 bases). V lost 3 bases to trimming and J lost 7 bases, with 10 bases between them. Germline lookup yields CDR1 SGHTA and CDR2 FQGNSA. The CDR3 covers 14 residues. DNA for the CDR3: TGTGCCAGCAGCTTTGGTCAGGGAAATTCACCCCTCCACTTT. It translates to CASSFGQGNSPLHF.

V gene TRBV10-3 combines with J gene TRBJ1-2, with TRBD1 matching over 8 bases. Germline loops: CDR1 ENHRY, CDR2 SYGVKD. This CDR3 is built from 15 residues. Losses at the gene ends were 5 bases for V and 0 bases for J; bases not matched to a gene: 5. CDR3 DNA: TGTGCCATCAGTCCAGGGGGCGAGGCTAACTATGGCTACACCTTC. This translates into CAISPGGEANYGYTF.

The chain recombines TRBV10-3 with TRBJ2-3; TRBD2 aligns across 8 bases. Germline CDR1 reads ENHRY; CDR2 reads SYGVKD. V lost 8 bases and J lost 6; bases outside the gene matches: 13. The CDR3 contains 15 residues. The CDR3 spells CAILNGGGTADTQYF. CDR3 sequence (DNA): TGTGCCATCCTTAATGGCGGGGGGACCGCGGATACGCAGTATTTT.

The gene calls are TRBV6-2 or TRBV6-3 and TRBJ2-5, with D maybe TRBD2 (6 bases). V was pared by 5 bases and J by 2 bases, with 15 bases between. CDR1 MNHEY and CDR2 SVGEGT come from the germline V gene. CDR3 size: 15 residues. The CDR3 protein is CASSRTGTVQETQYF. The CDR3 bases are TGTGCCAGCAGTCGGACCGGGACTGTACAAGAGACCCAGTACTTC.

This clonotype turned up a few times. This chain links TRBV15 with TRBJ1-2, with D possibly being TRBD1 (5 bases). V was shortened by 1 base and J by 7 bases, with 13 bases between the two germline ends. Looked up from germline, CDR1 is LNHNV and CDR2 is YYDKDF (reference sequence). This CDR3 comprises 14 residues. CDR3 nucleotide sequence: TGTGCCACCAGCAGAGGGGACCGTCTGTCTGGCTACACCTTC. Its protein product is CATSRGDRLSGYTF.

The V gene is TRBV7-8, the J gene TRBJ2-3; possible D gene TRBD1, 5 bases. Trimming removed 3 bases at V and 2 bases at J, with 15 bases between. Germline V gene sequence: CDR1 SGHVS, CDR2 FQNEAQ. CDR3 length: 16 residues. The CDR3, as DNA: TGTGCCAGCAGCTTGAATGGCCAGGGTAACACAGATACGCAGTATTTT. Its protein is CASSLNGQGNTDTQYF. The complete variable domain, with remaining parts taken from reference TRBV7-8 and TRBJ2-3, reads GAGVSQSPRYKVAKRGQDVALRCDPISGHVSLFWYQQALGQGPEFLTYFQNEAQLDKSGLPSDRFFAERPEGSVSTLKIQRTQQEDSAVYLCASSLNGQGNTDTQYFGPGTRLTVL.

This sequence joins TRBV5-1 and TRBJ2-7; 9 bases fit TRBD2. The junction had 5 bases not matched to a gene; V was cut back by 2 bases and J by 2 bases. Germline values: CDR1 SGHRS, CDR2 YFSETQ. The CDR3 loop spans 15 amino acids. CDR3 in amino acids: CASSLSSGNAYEQYF. The CDR3 coding sequence is TGCGCCAGCAGCTTATCTAGCGGGAACGCCTACGAGCAGTACTTC. The entire variable domain, with the rest obtained from reference TRBV5-1 and TRBJ2-7, is as follows: KAGVTQTPRYLIKTRGQQVTLSCSPISGHRSVSWYQQTPGQGLQFLFEYFSETQRNKGNFPGRFSGRQFSNSRSEMNVSTLELGDSALYLCASSLSSGNAYEQYFGPGTRLTVT.

This clonotype occurred a few times. V usage is TRBV25-1 and J usage is TRBJ1-2; D is ambiguous. The V gene's germline CDR1 is MGHDK and CDR2 SYGVNS. This CDR3 has 15 amino acids. V dropped 2 bases and J dropped 7 bases, with 17 bases sitting between them. The CDR3: CASSEDPGTFRGYTF. Here the CDR3 DNA reads TGTGCCAGCAGTGAAGATCCGGGTACTTTTCGTGGCTACACCTTC.

This clonotype was counted once. The chain recombines TRBV10-3 with TRBJ1-5; 8 nucleotides match TRBD1. J was trimmed by 3 bases and V by 0 bases; bases with no gene match: 7. This CDR3 has 17 residues. In germline, CDR1 is ENHRY, CDR2 SYGVKD. The CDR3 sequence: CAISESWGQEFNQPQHF. In DNA, the CDR3 is TGTGCCATCAGTGAGTCTTGGGGACAGGAGTTCAATCAGCCCCAGCATTTT.

The chain employs TRBV6-6 and TRBJ1-2, with a tentative D call TRBD1 (5 bases). In germline, CDR1 is MNHNY, CDR2 SVGAGI (reference sequence). The length of the CDR3 is 15 residues. V was pared by 5 bases and J by 7 bases, with 20 bases between. The CDR3 reads CASSPYISQESGYTF. CDR3 nucleotides: TGTGCCAGCAGTCCCTACATATCACAGGAATCTGGCTACACCTTC.

The chain uses TRBV4-1 and TRBJ2-5, with D possibly matching TRBD2 (6 bases). V was trimmed by 5 bases and J by 7 bases, leaving 17 bases between them. CDR1 MGHRA and CDR2 YSYEKL come from the germline V gene. This CDR3 region has 14 residues. The CDR3 reads CASSAGGRTGTQYF. CDR3 coding DNA: TGCGCCAGCAGCGCTGGAGGGCGGACCGGGACCCAGTACTTC.

This chain uses TRBV28 with TRBJ2-5; 7 positions match TRBD1. With 6 bases clipped from V and 6 bases from J, the junction kept 7 bases outside the gene matches. The CDR3 contains 13 residues. The V gene's germline CDR1 is MDHEN and CDR2 SYDVKM. CDR3 sequence: CASRRQGSQTQYF. The CDR3 bases are TGTGCCAGCAGAAGACAGGGTAGTCAGACCCAGTACTTC.

The sample holds a few counts of this clonotype. The V and J genes are TRBV29-1 and TRBJ2-3, with D maybe TRBD1 (5 bases). The CDR3 runs 13 residues. The V end was cut by 8 bases, the J end by 0 bases, with 12 bases between. From germline, CDR1 is SQVTM and CDR2 ANQGSEA. CDR3 amino acids: CSMTALSTDTQYF. CDR3 DNA sequence: TGCAGCATGACAGCCTTGAGCACAGATACGCAGTATTTT.

The chain recombines TRBV28 with TRBJ2-2; D is undetermined. Germline CDR1 MDHEN, CDR2 SYDVKM. The CDR3 has 10 amino acids. CDR3: CPENTGELFF. The DNA for the CDR3 is TGTCCGGAGAACACCGGGGAGCTGTTTTTT.

The chain is built from TRBV29-1 and TRBJ2-4, with D maybe TRBD1 (6 bases). The DNA end is more similar to TRBJ2-7, so the J call may be wrong. The CDR3 spans 13 residues. Germline CDR1 SQVTM, CDR2 ANQGSEA. The CDR3 DNA reads TGCAGTCCATTGACAGGTGGGGAATACGAGCAGTACTTC. It is translated as CSPLTGGEYEQYF.

CDR3 nucleotides: TGCAGTGCCACTAGCACTAGCGGGGGGATAGCCAAAAACATTCAGTACTTC. Amino acid sequence: CSATSTSGGIAKNIQYF. The chain is built from TRBV20-1 and TRBJ2-4, with 12 bases matching TRBD2. Trimming cost V 6 bases and J 0 bases; bases outside gene matches: 9. Germline V gives CDR1 DFQATT, CDR2 SNEGSKA (reference sequence). The CDR3 totals 17 residues.

The V and J genes are TRBV6-2 or TRBV6-3 and TRBJ2-5; D is unresolved. The J call may be incorrect, as the DNA end agrees better with TRBJ2-7. This CDR3 spans 12 amino acids. Germline CDR1 MNHEY, CDR2 SVGEGT. The DNA of the CDR3 is TGTGCCAGCAGATCTTCTTACGACGAGCAGTACTTC. Its protein is CASRSSYDEQYF.

Turning to this clonotype: One end of the junction fails to match germline, which may point to a read error. The V and J genes are TRBV27 and TRBJ2-3, with 11 bases matching TRBD2. Germline V gene sequence: CDR1 MNHEY, CDR2 SMNVEV (reference sequence). The CDR3 has 15 residues. The CDR3 DNA sequence: TGTGCCGGCAGTTTCCTAGCGGGAGGAGCAGATACGCAGTATTTT. It codes for CAGSFLAGGADTQYF.